This entry lists 30 T cell receptor beta chains sequenced from one sample in a study of beta chain features in type 1 diabetes. The sequenced template was cDNA made from the entire isolated RNA. Using immunoSEQ multiplex PCR, the repertoire was profiled, and TCRdb retains in-frame clones only, with some absent. The data show more than 140,000 clones, roughly 10% seen once. Material: central memory CD4+ T cells from blood. All receptors come from a woman in her thirties or forties in good health.

There are a few counts of this clone. The chain links TRBV5-1 to TRBJ2-5; the D gene is possibly TRBD1 (5 bases). In germline, CDR1 is SGHRS, CDR2 YFSETQ. The CDR3 totals 14 residues. V was shortened by 2 bases and J by 1 base, with 9 bases between the two germline ends. Here the CDR3 reads CASSFSQGQETQYF. The CDR3 region has the DNA TGCGCCAGCAGCTTCAGCCAGGGCCAAGAGACCCAGTACTTC.

This clone occurred a few times. This CDR3 is CASKQVVNYGYTF. The CDR3 nucleotides read TGTGCCAGTAAGCAGGTTGTCAACTATGGCTACACCTTC. The chain uses TRBV19 and TRBJ1-2; D remains unclear. Germline CDR1 reads LNHDA; CDR2 reads SQIVND (reference sequence). V lost 7 bases and J lost 2, with 11 bases in between. The CDR3 has 13 residues. Full variable domain (remainder filled in from reference TRBV19 and TRBJ1-2): DGGITQSPKYLFRKEGQNVTLSCEQNLNHDAMYWYRQDPGQGLRLIYYSQIVNDFQKGDIAEGYSVSREKKESFPLTVTSAQKNPTAFYLCASKQVVNYGYTFGSGTRLTVV.

This clone was seen only a few times. V is TRBV6-6 and J is TRBJ1-5; the match to TRBD1 covers 7 bases. The germline V gene encodes CDR1 MNHNY and CDR2 SVGAGI (reference sequence). V trimming: 8 bases; J trimming: 4 bases; junction bases outside the gene matches: 8. CDR3 length equals 14 residues. CDR3 amino acids: CASPRDSRNQPQHF. CDR3 in DNA: TGTGCCAGCCCCCGGGACAGCAGAAATCAGCCCCAGCATTTT.

This clone was seen a few times. The V gene is TRBV5-4, the J gene TRBJ1-3, with D maybe TRBD1 (5 bases). Trimming left V 3 bases short and J 5 bases short, with 15 bases between. The CDR3 totals 15 residues. The germline CDR1 and CDR2 sequences are SGHNT and YYREEE (reference sequence). CDR3 sequence (DNA): TGTGCCAGCAGCTCCAGGGAAGGATTCAGAAACACCATATATTTT. Translation: CASSSREGFRNTIYF.

In this sample, this clone turned up a few times. The chain uses TRBV19 and TRBJ1-4, with 7 positions matching TRBD1. The CDR3 contains 15 residues. Germline loops: CDR1 LNHDA, CDR2 SQIVND (reference sequence). J lost 3 bases, V lost 6 bases, and 7 bases had no gene match. The CDR3 DNA sequence: TGTGCCAGTAGCCCTGGGACAGCCTCTAATGAAAAACTGTTTTTT. It is translated as CASSPGTASNEKLFF.

This chain joins TRBV9 and TRBJ2-3, with 11 bases aligning to TRBD2. From germline, CDR1 is SGDLS and CDR2 YYNGEE. This CDR3 is 18 amino acids long. V lost 2 bases and J lost 1; bases outside the gene matches: 9. In DNA form, the CDR3 reads TGTGCCAGCAGCGTGACTAGCGGGACTGTGAGCCGCACAGATACGCAGTATTTT. This translates into CASSVTSGTVSRTDTQYF.

A few counts support this clone. The CDR3 is CASSSSGRTEAFF. For the CDR3, the DNA is TGCGCCAGCAGCTCATCAGGGCGGACTGAAGCTTTCTTT. The rearrangement uses TRBV5-1 and TRBJ1-1, with D possibly matching TRBD1 (5 bases). The CDR3 covers 13 residues. The V end lost 3 bases, the J end lost 5 bases, and 11 bases lay between the germline ends. In germline, CDR1 is SGHRS, CDR2 YFSETQ.

The gene calls are TRBV18 and TRBJ1-1; TRBD1 matches at 12 bases. This CDR3 contains 16 residues. The germline V gene has CDR1 KGHSH and CDR2 LQKENI. With 4 bases clipped from V and 4 bases from J, the junction kept 7 bases outside the gene matches. The CDR3 DNA reads TGTGCCAGCTCACAGCGACCGGGACAGGGGGCCACTGAAGCTTTCTTT. Encoded protein: CASSQRPGQGATEAFF.

The chain joins TRBV5-3 to TRBJ1-2; tentatively, D is TRBD1 (6 bases). TRBV5-3 qualifies as an ORF whose function is uncertain. Trimming took 2 bases from V and 4 from J, leaving 27 bases between them. The CDR3 extends over 19 amino acids. In nucleotides, the CDR3 is TGTGCCAGAAGCTTCTGTACCCAGTCAGCGACAGGACCCGTCTATGGCTACACCTTC. It translates to CARSFCTQSATGPVYGYTF.

In this sample, this clone turned up a few times. The chain carries TRBV9 and TRBJ1-1, with D hard to call. CDR1 SGDLS and CDR2 YYNGEE come from the germline V gene. CDR3 length equals 13 residues. V lost 7 bases and J 5 bases, leaving 15 bases between the germline ends. In nucleotides, the CDR3 is TGTGCCAGCGGACGGACTGGGAGAACTGAAGCTTTCTTT. This gives the protein CASGRTGRTEAFF.

The chain is built from TRBV5-1 and TRBJ1-6; D is perhaps TRBD1 (6 bases). Germline V gives CDR1 SGHRS, CDR2 YFSETQ. The CDR3 contains 15 residues. V dropped 4 bases and J dropped 7 bases, with 15 bases sitting between them. The CDR3 region has the DNA TGCGCCAGCAGCGTCTACAGGGAAACAAATTCACCCCTCCACTTT. It specifies CASSVYRETNSPLHF.

The rearrangement joins TRBV5-6 to TRBJ2-2; D uncertain. The CDR3 runs 16 residues. Trimming left V 0 bases short and J 0 bases short, with 9 bases between. Germline CDR1 reads SGHDT; CDR2 reads YYEEEE. CDR3 sequence reads: CASSLELRTNTGELFF. CDR3 bases: TGTGCCAGCAGCTTGGAGTTGCGGACGAACACCGGGGAGCTGTTTTTT.

This clone was detected ten times or more. The V call is TRBV19, the J call TRBJ2-3, with D possibly matching TRBD1 (5 bases). This CDR3 is built from 13 residues. Trimming left V 7 bases short and J 2 bases short, with 10 bases between. Germline V gene lookup returns CDR1 LNHDA and CDR2 SQIVND (reference sequence). The CDR3 DNA reads TGTGCCAGTAATAATGGGGCCACAGATACGCAGTATTTT. Translation: CASNNGATDTQYF.

The sample holds a few counts of this clone. This chain connects TRBV6-5 to TRBJ2-1; 10 bases fit TRBD1. The junction had 2 bases not matched to a gene; V was cut back by 9 bases and J by 3 bases. Germline V gene sequence: CDR1 MNHEY, CDR2 SVGAGI. The CDR3 loop spans 13 amino acids. CDR3 coding DNA: TGTGCCAGTCGGGACAGGGGCTACAATGAGCAGTTCTTC. This translates into CASRDRGYNEQFF.

This clone was counted at least ten times. The V and J genes are TRBV19 and TRBJ2-1; TRBD2 matches 12 bases. Trimming took 1 base from V and 9 from J; bases not matched to a gene: 1. CDR1 and CDR2 from the germline V gene are LNHDA and SQIVND (reference sequence). CDR3 size: 14 residues. The CDR3: CASSIGLAGVEQFF. In DNA form, the CDR3 reads TGTGCCAGTAGTATAGGACTAGCGGGGGTTGAGCAGTTCTTC.

This chain links TRBV6-1 with TRBJ1-6; 9 nucleotides align to TRBD1. V trimming: 7 bases; J trimming: 7 bases; junction bases outside the gene matches: 8. Germline-derived CDR1 and CDR2 are MNHNS and SASEGT. The CDR3 extends over 15 amino acids. CDR3 region: CASNALTGGNSPLHF. CDR3 DNA: TGTGCCAGCAACGCACTGACAGGGGGGAATTCACCCCTCCACTTT.

The table lists this clone with a few counts. The chain carries TRBV7-9 and TRBJ2-7; 8 nucleotides agree with TRBD1. The CDR3 loop spans 15 amino acids. CDR1 and CDR2 from the germline V gene are SEHNR and FQNEAQ (reference sequence). The ends lost 5 bases at V and 2 bases at J; junction bases unmatched: 8. CDR3 in DNA: TGTGCCAGCAGCAACCGGGACAGGCCAACCTACGAGCAGTACTTC. Its protein product is CASSNRDRPTYEQYF.

This clone showed up just a few times. The chain is built from TRBV19 and TRBJ2-3, with 9 bases matching TRBD1. Germline V lookup: CDR1 LNHDA, CDR2 SQIVND (reference sequence). This CDR3 comprises 16 residues. The junction had 10 bases not matched to a gene; V was cut back by 3 bases and J by 6 bases. CDR3 nucleotide sequence: TGTGCCAGTAGTATCCTCCGGGACAGGGCGCCCGATACGCAGTATTTT. It codes for CASSILRDRAPDTQYF.

This clone appeared many times. This chain uses TRBV9 with TRBJ2-3; possibly TRBD2 for D (7 bases). The CDR3 is 15 residues long. V lost 6 bases, J lost 0 bases, and 14 bases lay in between. CDR1 and CDR2 from the germline V gene are SGDLS and YYNGEE. This CDR3 is CASIRGARSTDTQYF. CDR3 bases: TGTGCCAGCATTCGGGGGGCTCGTAGCACAGATACGCAGTATTTT. Full variable domain (missing parts from reference TRBV9 and TRBJ2-3): DSGVTQTPKHLITATGQRVTLRCSPRSGDLSVYWYQQSLDQGLQFLIQYYNGEERAKGNILERFSAQQFPDLHSELNLSSLELGDSALYFCASIRGARSTDTQYFGPGTRLTVL.

The rearrangement joins TRBV4-3 to TRBJ1-3, with D perhaps TRBD1 (5 bases). Germline values: CDR1 LGHNA, CDR2 YSLEER. V lost 0 bases and J lost 0, with 12 bases in between. The CDR3 is made up of 17 amino acids. The CDR3 protein is CASSQEGGGNSGNTIYF. Here the CDR3 DNA reads TGCGCCAGCAGCCAAGAGGGGGGGGGAAACTCTGGAAACACCATATATTTT.

This clone came up a few times. J is TRBJ1-5 and V is TRBV6-1; D remains unclear. V was cut by 7 bases and J by 4 bases, with 14 bases left in between. CDR3 length: 14 residues. Germline V gene sequence: CDR1 MNHNS, CDR2 SASEGT. The CDR3 DNA reads TGTGCCAGCACTGAGACAAGGATTAATCAGCCCCAGCATTTT. This translates into CASTETRINQPQHF.

This clone was seen many times. As DNA, the CDR3 is TGTGCCAGCAGCTTAGAGTTGGGGCCTCTCGTTCGTCAATTTTTT. This sequence encodes CASSLELGPLVRQFF. The chain joins TRBV7-6 to TRBJ1-4, with D maybe TRBD1 (5 bases). This CDR3 contains 15 residues. Germline CDR1 is SGHVS and CDR2 is FNYEAQ. Trimming shortened V by 1 base and J by 17 bases, and 23 bases separated the two germline ends. The variable domain in full, completed from reference TRBV7-6 and TRBJ1-4, reads GAGVSQSPRYKVTKRGQDVALRCDPISGHVSLYWYRQALGQGPEFLTYFNYEAQQDKSGLPNDRFSAERPEGSISTLTIQRTEQRDSAMYRCASSLELGPLVRQFFGSGTQLSVL.

CDR3 in amino acids: CASSVVSTGGNEQFF. CDR3 coding DNA: TGTGCCAGCAGCGTAGTGTCGACGGGGGGGAATGAGCAGTTCTTC. The chain employs TRBV9 and TRBJ2-1; the match to TRBD2 covers 8 bases. J was trimmed by 7 bases and V by 0 bases; bases with no gene match: 6. This CDR3 spans 15 amino acids. Germline lookup yields CDR1 SGDLS and CDR2 YYNGEE.

V usage is TRBV5-4 and J usage is TRBJ1-1; D gene ambiguous. The germline V gene encodes CDR1 SGHNT and CDR2 YYREEE (reference sequence). Trimming left V 4 bases short and J 4 bases short, with 14 bases between. This CDR3 comprises 14 residues. CDR3 DNA: TGTGCCAGCAGCACTGGACGGGAGACCACTGAAGCTTTCTTT. Protein sequence: CASSTGRETTEAFF.

This clone came up a few times. CDR3 in amino acids: CSVEVANYGYTF. For the CDR3, the DNA is TGCAGCGTTGAGGTAGCCAACTATGGCTACACCTTC. The chain combines TRBV29-1 with TRBJ1-2; no clear D. V was trimmed by 3 bases and J by 2 bases, leaving 7 bases between them. In germline, CDR1 is SQVTM, CDR2 ANQGSEA. This CDR3 spans 12 amino acids.

In this sample, this clone turned up a few times. The gene calls are TRBV6-6 and TRBJ1-1; D gene unclear. The CDR3 runs to 15 residues. The ends were cut back, 6 bases at V and 5 bases at J, with 19 bases in the middle. Germline loops: CDR1 MNHNY, CDR2 SVGAGI (reference sequence). CDR3: CASRPNPLLRTEAFF. The CDR3 DNA follows: TGTGCCAGCAGGCCGAATCCCTTACTGAGGACTGAAGCTTTCTTT.

V is TRBV18 and J is TRBJ1-5; D gene uncertain. Trimming pared 3 bases from V and 0 bases from J, leaving 6 bases between. Germline CDR1 KGHSH, CDR2 LQKENI. The length of the CDR3 is 14 residues. As DNA, the CDR3 is TGTGCCAGCTCACCTCAGGATAGCAATCAGCCCCAGCATTTT. Translation gives CASSPQDSNQPQHF.

Details on this clone: A much larger clone is a single base away; this may be a read error. Other DNA sequences within the sample encode an identical CDR3. The chain employs TRBV7-2 and TRBJ1-3, with D possibly TRBD1 on 6 matching bases. Germline V lookup: CDR1 SGHTA, CDR2 FQGNSA. The V gene lost 5 bases and the J gene lost 4 bases, with 6 bases spanning the gap. The CDR3 has 12 residues. The CDR3 sequence: CASSRGGNTIYF. The CDR3 DNA sequence: TGTGCCAGCAGCAGGGGGGGAAACACCATATATTTT.

The rearrangement joins TRBV2 to TRBJ1-6; D gene ambiguous. This CDR3 is 14 amino acids long. In germline, CDR1 is SNHLY, CDR2 FYNNEI. V dropped 6 bases and J dropped 7 bases, with 13 bases sitting between them. This chain's CDR3 is CASSLGAANSPLHF. The CDR3 DNA follows: TGTGCCAGCAGCCTCGGAGCGGCGAATTCACCCCTCCACTTT.

This clone was counted only a few times. V and J are TRBV18 and TRBJ1-1; weak D call: TRBD1 (6 bases). CDR3 length: 13 residues. Trimming took off 1 base at V and 4 bases at J, with 7 bases between the two ends. Germline CDR1 KGHSH, CDR2 LQKENI. The CDR3 DNA reads TGTGCCAGCTCACCACTGGGGGCCACTGAAGCTTTCTTT. It yields the protein CASSPLGATEAFF.